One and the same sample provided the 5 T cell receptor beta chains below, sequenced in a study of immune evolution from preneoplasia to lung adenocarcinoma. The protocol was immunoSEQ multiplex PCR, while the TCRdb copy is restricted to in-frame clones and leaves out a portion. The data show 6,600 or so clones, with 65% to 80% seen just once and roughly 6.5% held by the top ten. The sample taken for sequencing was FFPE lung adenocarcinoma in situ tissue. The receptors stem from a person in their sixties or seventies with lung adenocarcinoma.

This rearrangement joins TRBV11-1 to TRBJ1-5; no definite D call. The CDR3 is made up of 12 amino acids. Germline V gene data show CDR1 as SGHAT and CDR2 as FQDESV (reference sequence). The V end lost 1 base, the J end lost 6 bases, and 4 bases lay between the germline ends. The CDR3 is CASSLGFQPQHF. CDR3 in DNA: TGTGCCAGCAGCTTAGGGTTTCAGCCCCAGCATTTT.

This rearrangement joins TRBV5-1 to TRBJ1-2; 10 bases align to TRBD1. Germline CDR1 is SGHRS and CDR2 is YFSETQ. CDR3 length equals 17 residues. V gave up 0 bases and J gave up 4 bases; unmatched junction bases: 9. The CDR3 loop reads CASSLESGTGDSYGYTF. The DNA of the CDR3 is TGCGCCAGCAGCTTGGAATCCGGGACAGGGGATTCCTATGGCTACACCTTC.

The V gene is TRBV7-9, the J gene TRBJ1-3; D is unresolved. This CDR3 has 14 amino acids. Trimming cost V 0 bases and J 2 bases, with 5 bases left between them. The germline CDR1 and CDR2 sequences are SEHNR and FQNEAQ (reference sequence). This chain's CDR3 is CASSLAGPGNTIYF. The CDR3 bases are TGTGCCAGCAGCTTAGCAGGGCCTGGAAACACCATATATTTT. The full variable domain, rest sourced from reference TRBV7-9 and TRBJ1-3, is DTGVSQNPRHKITKRGQNVTFRCDPISEHNRLYWYRQTLGQGPEFLTYFQNEAQLEKSRLLSDRFSAERPKGSFSTLEIQRTEQGDSAMYLCASSLAGPGNTIYFGEGSWLTVV.

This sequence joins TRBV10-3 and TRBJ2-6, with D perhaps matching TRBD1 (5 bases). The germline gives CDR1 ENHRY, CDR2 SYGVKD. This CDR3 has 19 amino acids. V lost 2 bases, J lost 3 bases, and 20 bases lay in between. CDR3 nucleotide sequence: TGTGCCATCAGTGAGAGAGAAGCAGGGATTCTCAGTGGGGCCAACGTCCTGACTTTC. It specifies CAISEREAGILSGANVLTF.

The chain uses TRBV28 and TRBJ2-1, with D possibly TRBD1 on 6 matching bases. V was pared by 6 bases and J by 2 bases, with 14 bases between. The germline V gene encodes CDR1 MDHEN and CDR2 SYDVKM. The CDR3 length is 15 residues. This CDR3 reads CASSQRQGTYNEQFF. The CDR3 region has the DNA TGTGCCAGCAGCCAACGGCAGGGGACCTACAATGAGCAGTTCTTC.